Following are 30 T cell receptor beta chains from one sample sequenced in a study of T cell repertoires in cytomegalovirus infection. TCRdb re-derived calls from the reads in MiXCR, one entry per CDR3 protein. The data contain approximately 490,000 distinct CDR3 sequences, 10% to 12% of them singletons. Sequencing input: PBMCs. These receptor sequences come from a human donor in good health (CMV status not recorded). Some clones in this sample may be carry-over from other donors' samples.

The chain couples TRBV19 to TRBJ2-5, with TRBD2 identical over 7 bases. CDR3 length: 15 amino acids. After removal of 4 bases from V and 6 bases from J, the junction contained 11 bases not matched to a gene. In germline, CDR1 is LNHDA, CDR2 SQIVND (reference sequence). The CDR3 region is CASSTSNLAGQTQYF. Written as DNA, the CDR3 is TGTGCCAGTAGTACCTCCAATTTAGCGGGCCAGACCCAGTACTTC.

This clonotype occurred a few times. This chain connects TRBV7-3 to TRBJ1-4; no definite D call. Trimming took 5 bases from V and 5 from J, leaving 9 bases between them. Looked up from germline, CDR1 is SGHTA and CDR2 is FQGTGA. The CDR3 spans 13 residues. The CDR3 is CASSQGPNEKLFF. CDR3 coding DNA: TGTGCCAGCAGCCAAGGACCCAATGAAAAACTGTTTTTT. The full variable domain, completed using reference TRBV7-3 and TRBJ1-4, is GAGVSQTPSNKVTEKGKYVELRCDPISGHTALYWYRQSLGQGPEFLIYFQGTGAADDSGLPNDRFFAVRPEGSVSTLKIQRTERGDSAVYLCASSQGPNEKLFFGSGTQLSVL.

This clonotype has at least ten counts. CDR3 amino acids: CASSLTGDDTEAFF. The DNA for the CDR3 is TGTGCCAGCAGTCTTACAGGGGACGACACTGAAGCTTTCTTT. The rearrangement joins TRBV4-2 to TRBJ1-1, with TRBD1 matching 7 bases. The germline V gene encodes CDR1 LGHNA and CDR2 YNFKEQ. The CDR3 is made up of 14 amino acids. V was pared by 6 bases and J by 3 bases, with 7 bases of the junction left unmatched.

This clonotype was recorded many times. CDR3 bases: TGTGCCAGCAGCTTGGAACCTAGCGGGTACTACAATGAGCAGTTCTTC. Translating it yields CASSLEPSGYYNEQFF. This chain links TRBV5-4 with TRBJ2-1, with 8 positions matching TRBD2. Germline CDR1 reads SGHNT; CDR2 reads YYREEE (reference sequence). The CDR3 spans 16 residues. Germline trimming cut 0 bases from V and 3 bases from J; bases unmatched to any gene: 5. Together with reference TRBV5-4 and TRBJ2-1, the CDR3 gives the full variable domain: ETGVTQSPTHLIKTRGQQVTLRCSSQSGHNTVSWYQQALGQGPQFIFQYYREEENGRGNFPPRFSGLQFPNYSSELNVNALELDDSALYLCASSLEPSGYYNEQFFGPGTRLTVL.

The chain has TRBV15 and TRBJ2-7, with no clear D. CDR3 length: 13 residues. Germline CDR1 and CDR2: LNHNV and YYDKDF (reference sequence). Trimming stripped 0 bases from V and 3 bases from J, with 6 bases between. As DNA, the CDR3 is TGTGCCACCAGCAGAGATTGGGGCTACGAGCAGTACTTC. It is translated as CATSRDWGYEQYF. Supplemented by reference TRBV15 and TRBJ2-7, the full variable domain reads DAMVIQNPRYQVTQFGKPVTLSCSQTLNHNVMYWYQQKSSQAPKLLFHYYDKDFNNEADTPDNFQSRRPNTSFCFLDIRSPGLGDTAMYLCATSRDWGYEQYFGPGTRLTVT.

The gene calls are TRBV29-1 and TRBJ1-4; D is ambiguous. CDR3 size: 11 residues. Trimming stripped 5 bases from V and 7 bases from J, with 8 bases between. Per germline, CDR1 SQVTM and CDR2 ANQGSEA. CDR3: CSVPLGEKLFF. In DNA, the CDR3 is TGCAGCGTTCCCCTAGGTGAAAAACTGTTTTTT.

The sample holds many counts of this clonotype. The chain links TRBV7-8 to TRBJ2-7, with TRBD1 as a possible D gene (5 bases). The CDR3 extends over 14 amino acids. V gave up 1 base and J gave up 0 bases, with 7 bases separating them. The germline V gene has CDR1 SGHVS and CDR2 FQNEAQ. The CDR3 loop reads CASSLGGFSYEQYF. The CDR3 nucleotides read TGTGCCAGCAGCTTAGGGGGCTTCTCCTACGAGCAGTACTTC.

There are many counts of this clonotype. The chain couples TRBV7-3 to TRBJ2-2; no definite D call. Per the germline V gene, CDR1 is SGHTA and CDR2 is FQGTGA. The CDR3 is 13 residues long. V lost 11 bases and J 0 bases, leaving 10 bases between the germline ends. The CDR3, as DNA: TGTGCCGGCTCAGATCCGAACACCGGGGAGCTGTTTTTT. Its protein product is CAGSDPNTGELFF.

This clonotype was detected ten times or more. V gene TRBV7-9 combines with J gene TRBJ2-3; 8 bases match TRBD2. The germline gives CDR1 SEHNR, CDR2 FQNEAQ (reference sequence). V was clipped by 4 bases and J by 4 bases; unmatched bases: 4. CDR3 length: 14 amino acids. In DNA form, the CDR3 reads TGTGCCAGCAGCTCGACGGGGGGGCCAGATACGCAGTATTTT. As protein: CASSSTGGPDTQYF. Filled out from reference TRBV7-9 and TRBJ2-3, the complete variable domain reads DTGVSQNPRHKITKRGQNVTFRCDPISEHNRLYWYRQTLGQGPEFLTYFQNEAQLEKSRLLSDRFSAERPKGSFSTLEIQRTEQGDSAMYLCASSSTGGPDTQYFGPGTRLTVL.

This clonotype was recorded many times. The chain links TRBV7-9 to TRBJ2-5; D is uncertain. Trimming cost V 5 bases and J 2 bases, with 9 bases left between them. This CDR3 spans 13 amino acids. The V gene's germline CDR1 is SEHNR and CDR2 FQNEAQ (reference sequence). Written as DNA, the CDR3 is TGTGCCAGCAGCCCCCTGCTACAAGAGACCCAGTACTTC. It codes for CASSPLLQETQYF.

This clonotype was seen many times. This chain uses TRBV28 with TRBJ2-1; D is possibly TRBD2 (6 bases). V lost 3 bases and J lost 6, with 15 bases in between. There are 15 residues in the CDR3. Germline V lookup: CDR1 MDHEN, CDR2 SYDVKM. The CDR3 here is CASSFIRELGNEQFF. In nucleotides, the CDR3 is TGTGCCAGCAGTTTCATCCGGGAGCTGGGCAATGAGCAGTTCTTC.

This clonotype was counted ten times or more. The CDR3 DNA follows: TGTGCCAGCAGTCCCCACCCGATGACAGTCTCCTACGAGCAGTACTTC. This gives the protein CASSPHPMTVSYEQYF. V and J are TRBV12-3 or TRBV12-4 and TRBJ2-7; possibly TRBD1 for D (5 bases). This CDR3 is 16 amino acids long. The germline V and J ends were trimmed by 5 bases and 0 bases, with 17 bases remaining between them.

The genes are TRBV7-3 and TRBJ2-2; no reliable D call. Germline CDR1 is SGHTA and CDR2 is FQGTGA. V lost 2 bases, J lost 4 bases, and 8 bases lay in between. This CDR3 is 14 amino acids long. The CDR3 region is CASSLFPGTGELFF. Here the CDR3 DNA reads TGTGCCAGCAGCTTATTTCCGGGCACCGGGGAGCTGTTTTTT.

This clonotype was counted many times. V gene TRBV19 combines with J gene TRBJ1-2; TRBD1 matches 9 bases. The V and J ends lost 6 bases and 4 bases, in that order; junction bases with no gene match: 6. Looked up from germline, CDR1 is LNHDA and CDR2 is SQIVND (reference sequence). The CDR3 runs 14 residues. The DNA of the CDR3 is TGTGCCAGTAGGACCGGACAGGGGACCTATGGCTACACCTTC. This sequence encodes CASRTGQGTYGYTF.

In its sample, this clonotype was seen many times. The chain employs TRBV28 and TRBJ2-7; 9 nucleotides match TRBD1. The V segment lost 9 bases and the J segment 4 bases; nucleotides outside the gene matches: 7. This CDR3 has 13 residues. Germline V gene lookup returns CDR1 MDHEN and CDR2 SYDVKM. The CDR3: CASLNRGPYEQYF. Here the CDR3 DNA reads TGTGCCAGTTTAAACAGGGGGCCGTACGAGCAGTACTTC.

In its sample, this clonotype was seen many times. The chain joins TRBV10-3 to TRBJ1-4; D possibly corresponds to TRBD1 (5 bases). Germline CDR1 is ENHRY and CDR2 is SYGVKD. The CDR3 is made up of 14 amino acids. V was cut by 3 bases and J by 5 bases, with 10 bases left in between. The CDR3 bases are TGTGCCATCAGTGAAGGGGCAGGAAATGAAAAACTGTTTTTT. Protein sequence: CAISEGAGNEKLFF.

The chain links TRBV29-1 to TRBJ2-5; no firm D call. This CDR3 region has 12 residues. The V gene lost 4 bases and the J gene lost 4 bases, with 10 bases spanning the gap. Germline CDR1 and CDR2: SQVTM and ANQGSEA. CDR3 DNA sequence: TGCAGCGTTGCGAGCGCTGGAGAGACCCAGTACTTC. It codes for CSVASAGETQYF.

This clonotype was detected many times. The chain couples TRBV4-1 to TRBJ1-2, with 7 bases aligning to TRBD1. Unmatched junction bases numbered 8, after V lost 2 bases and J lost 5 bases. Germline V gives CDR1 MGHRA, CDR2 YSYEKL. This CDR3 has 15 amino acids. The CDR3 bases are TGCGCCAGCAGCCAACTGGGACAGAACGATTATGGCTACACCTTC. Protein sequence: CASSQLGQNDYGYTF.

This clonotype has ten or more counts. This rearrangement joins TRBV6-6 to TRBJ2-7, with 10 bases fitting TRBD2. Germline trimming cut 4 bases from V and 0 bases from J; bases unmatched to any gene: 3. CDR3 size: 15 residues. Germline values: CDR1 MNHNY, CDR2 SVGAGI (reference sequence). The CDR3 sequence: CASSSTSGTSYEQYF. As DNA, the CDR3 is TGTGCCAGCAGTTCTACTAGCGGGACCTCCTACGAGCAGTACTTC.

There are many counts of this clonotype. The chain carries TRBV7-3 and TRBJ2-3; perhaps TRBD2 as D (5 bases). This CDR3 region has 16 residues. V was clipped by 1 base and J by 7 bases, with 18 bases between them. Germline CDR1 SGHTA, CDR2 FQGTGA. The CDR3 here is CASSLRVGRGTNTQYF. The DNA of the CDR3 is TGTGCCAGCAGCTTAAGGGTCGGACGGGGAACGAATACGCAGTATTTT.

This clonotype has a handful of counts. V gene TRBV27 combines with J gene TRBJ1-2; TRBD1 is a possible D gene (6 bases). Germline loops: CDR1 MNHEY, CDR2 SMNVEV (reference sequence). CDR3 length: 14 residues. Trimming cost V 6 bases and J 3 bases, with 14 bases left between them. The CDR3 DNA reads TGTGCCAGCAGGGCCTCGGGGGCGGACTATGGCTACACCTTC. Protein product: CASRASGADYGYTF.

The table lists this clonotype with many counts. This chain connects TRBV6-5 to TRBJ2-5, with D perhaps matching TRBD2 (6 bases). Trimming shortened V by 7 bases and J by 2 bases, and 14 bases separated the two germline ends. Germline V gene lookup returns CDR1 MNHEY and CDR2 SVGAGI. The CDR3 length is 14 residues. CDR3 region: CASTPLAGQETQYF. Written as DNA, the CDR3 is TGTGCCAGCACCCCCCTTGCGGGGCAAGAGACCCAGTACTTC.

A few counts support this clonotype. The rearrangement joins TRBV20-1 to TRBJ1-1, with D uncertain. Germline-derived CDR1 and CDR2 are DFQATT and SNEGSKA (reference sequence). The CDR3 has 13 amino acids. Trimming cost V 1 base and J 5 bases, with 11 bases left between them. The CDR3 reads CSARGFGGTEAFF. As DNA, the CDR3 is TGCAGTGCTAGAGGTTTCGGAGGAACTGAAGCTTTCTTT.

This clonotype has ten or more counts. The J gene is TRBJ2-2, the V gene TRBV4-1, with 9 bases identical to TRBD1. CDR1 and CDR2 (germline): MGHRA, YSYEKL. CDR3 size: 15 residues. Trimming removed 5 bases from V and 7 bases from J; junction bases left unmatched: 8. The CDR3 DNA reads TGCGCCAGCAGCACCTACAGGGGGCGGTACGGGGAGCTGTTTTTT. This encodes CASSTYRGRYGELFF.

This clonotype was recorded at least ten times. The chain uses TRBV6-4 and TRBJ1-1, with 8 bases fitting TRBD1. Germline CDR1 and CDR2: MRHNA and SNTAGT. There are 15 residues in the CDR3. Losses at the gene ends were 4 bases for V and 2 bases for J; bases not matched to a gene: 6. The CDR3 reads CASSADRGVNTEAFF. The CDR3 DNA sequence: TGTGCCAGCAGTGCAGACAGGGGAGTCAACACTGAAGCTTTCTTT.

The table lists this clonotype with many counts. This chain joins TRBV5-4 and TRBJ1-1, with TRBD1 matching 9 bases. The CDR3 length is 14 residues. The germline V gene encodes CDR1 SGHNT and CDR2 YYREEE (reference sequence). The ends lost 4 bases at V and 6 bases at J; junction bases unmatched: 7. The CDR3 DNA reads TGTGCCAGCAGCGGGCGACAGGGGGTCCCTGAAGCTTTCTTT. This translates into CASSGRQGVPEAFF.

V is TRBV10-3 and J is TRBJ1-2; unclear D gene. Per the germline V gene, CDR1 is ENHRY and CDR2 is SYGVKD. Trimming cost V 0 bases and J 3 bases, with 5 bases left between them. CDR3 length: 13 residues. The DNA of the CDR3 is TGTGCCATCAGTGAGTCCCACGACTATGGCTACACCTTC. Translating it yields CAISESHDYGYTF.

The chain carries TRBV28 and TRBJ1-4; 9 bases are shared with TRBD1. Per germline, CDR1 MDHEN and CDR2 SYDVKM. J was trimmed by 5 bases and V by 6 bases; bases with no gene match: 10. This CDR3 spans 16 amino acids. The CDR3 here is CASSRDREGLNEKLFF. Here the CDR3 DNA reads TGTGCCAGCAGCCGGGACAGGGAGGGGCTCAATGAAAAACTGTTTTTT.

This clonotype was seen at least ten times. The chain employs TRBV28 and TRBJ2-7; 7 bases are a match to TRBD1. The CDR3 totals 14 residues. Germline assignment: CDR1 MDHEN and CDR2 SYDVKM. J gave up 1 base and V 5 bases, and 5 bases lay outside the gene matches. DNA for the CDR3: TGTGCCAGCAGTCCCGGGGACAGATCCTACGAGCAGTACTTC. Amino acids: CASSPGDRSYEQYF. Together with reference TRBV28 and TRBJ2-7, the CDR3 gives the full variable domain: DVKVTQSSRYLVKRTGEKVFLECVQDMDHENMFWYRQDPGLGLRLIYFSYDVKMKEKGDIPEGYSVSREKKERFSLILESASTNQTSMYLCASSPGDRSYEQYFGPGTRLTVT.

The V call is TRBV7-2, the J call TRBJ2-1, with 9 bases identical to TRBD1. The V gene's germline CDR1 is SGHTA and CDR2 FQGNSA. The J segment lost 6 bases and the V segment lost 6 bases, leaving 9 bases of the junction unmatched. The CDR3 loop spans 15 amino acids. The CDR3 sequence: CASRPRTGVPNEQFF. CDR3 coding DNA: TGTGCCAGCAGACCGCGGACAGGGGTTCCCAATGAGCAGTTCTTC.